The 15 T cell receptor beta chains reported below all come from one sample, sequenced in a study of blood T cell repertoires in COVID-19. Profiling relied on immunoSEQ multiplex PCR, and the TCRdb table lists in-frame clones only, not all of them. This sample has 70,000 or so clones; about nine tenths occur once, and the top ten carry under 13%. The specimen sequenced was peripheral blood. All receptors derive from a man in his sixties or seventies with active or convalescent COVID-19.

This clone has a count of ten or more. The rearrangement links TRBV6-1 to TRBJ1-4; D is unresolved. Trimming stripped 3 bases from V and 8 bases from J, with 19 bases between. In germline, CDR1 is MNHNS, CDR2 SASEGT. The CDR3 covers 16 residues. CDR3 loop: CASSDWDFWAGEKLFF. For the CDR3, the DNA is TGTGCCAGCAGTGACTGGGATTTTTGGGCGGGGGAAAAACTGTTTTTT.

This clone was counted once. CDR3 nucleotides: TGTGCCAGCAGTTACTCGACAGGGGTCAATGAAAAACTGTTTTTT. It codes for CASSYSTGVNEKLFF. This chain connects TRBV6-6 to TRBJ1-4; 8 bases agree with TRBD1. CDR1 and CDR2 from the germline V gene are MNHNY and SVGAGI (reference sequence). The V and J ends lost 0 bases and 5 bases, in that order; junction bases with no gene match: 2. CDR3 size: 15 residues.

This chain links TRBV6-5 with TRBJ1-5, with D perhaps TRBD1 (5 bases). The V end was cut by 6 bases, the J end by 5 bases, with 17 bases between. This CDR3 is built from 15 residues. Germline V gene data show CDR1 as MNHEY and CDR2 as SVGAGI. The CDR3 reads CASSWGGRGDQPQHF. For the CDR3, the DNA is TGTGCCAGCAGCTGGGGGGGTAGGGGCGATCAGCCCCAGCATTTT.

This clone was observed once. This chain connects TRBV28 to TRBJ1-5; the D gene is possibly TRBD1 (5 bases). Germline V CDR1 and CDR2: MDHEN, SYDVKM. The CDR3 contains 14 residues. Deletions cut 1 base from V and 2 bases from J, with 6 bases between. This CDR3 is CASSLSGRNQPQHF. The CDR3 nucleotides read TGTGCCAGCAGTTTATCAGGGCGCAATCAGCCCCAGCATTTT.

The rearrangement joins TRBV6-1 to TRBJ2-3; D is possibly TRBD1 (5 bases). The CDR3 spans 16 residues. Germline lookup yields CDR1 MNHNS and CDR2 SASEGT. V lost 0 bases and J lost 2, with 12 bases in between. DNA for the CDR3: TGTGCCAGCAGTGAAGCGCTGGGGCAGGACACAGATACGCAGTATTTT. It is translated as CASSEALGQDTDTQYF.

This clone is a singleton in its sample. The chain recombines TRBV5-1 with TRBJ2-7; 7 bases line up with TRBD1. CDR1 and CDR2 from the germline V gene are SGHRS and YFSETQ. With 7 bases clipped from V and 6 bases from J, the junction kept 13 bases outside the gene matches. The CDR3 spans 14 residues. The CDR3 loop is CASSPDRAQGEQYF. The CDR3, as DNA: TGCGCCAGCTCCCCTGACAGGGCCCAGGGCGAGCAGTACTTC.

This chain links TRBV19 with TRBJ1-1, with 7 bases fitting TRBD1. The CDR3 runs 18 residues. Germline loops: CDR1 LNHDA, CDR2 SQIVND (reference sequence). Trimming at V came to 7 bases and at J to 0 bases, leaving 17 bases not matched to a gene. In nucleotides, the CDR3 is TGTGCCAGTAATCAACTAACCGGGACAGCTATAATGAACACTGAAGCTTTCTTT. This gives the protein CASNQLTGTAIMNTEAFF. Full variable domain (rest looked up from reference TRBV19 and TRBJ1-1): DGGITQSPKYLFRKEGQNVTLSCEQNLNHDAMYWYRQDPGQGLRLIYYSQIVNDFQKGDIAEGYSVSREKKESFPLTVTSAQKNPTAFYLCASNQLTGTAIMNTEAFFGQGTRLTVV.

The chain's CDR3 is CASSGGWTATNEKLFF. In DNA form, the CDR3 reads TGTGCCAGCAGTGGGGGATGGACAGCAACTAATGAAAAACTGTTTTTT. The chain carries TRBV2 and TRBJ1-4; maybe TRBD1 (6 bases). Trimming cost V 4 bases and J 0 bases, with 12 bases left between them. Germline loops: CDR1 SNHLY, CDR2 FYNNEI. The CDR3 loop spans 16 amino acids.

The chain uses TRBV2 and TRBJ1-2; D perhaps matches TRBD1 (6 bases). The CDR3 is 13 residues long. From germline, CDR1 is SNHLY and CDR2 FYNNEI. V was pared by 6 bases and J by 4 bases, with 12 bases between. The CDR3 region has the DNA TGTGCCAGCAGCCCGGGACAACGCTATGGCTACACCTTC. It translates to CASSPGQRYGYTF.

This clone has a handful of counts. CDR3: CASSLLLTGAETQYF. CDR3 nucleotide sequence: TGTGCCAGCAGCTTACTTTTGACAGGGGCAGAGACCCAGTACTTC. This chain connects TRBV7-9 to TRBJ2-5; the match to TRBD1 covers 8 bases. In germline, CDR1 is SEHNR, CDR2 FQNEAQ (reference sequence). The CDR3 totals 15 residues. V trimming: 2 bases; J trimming: 4 bases; junction bases outside the gene matches: 6.

The J gene is TRBJ1-2, the V gene TRBV6-5; maybe TRBD1 (5 bases). Germline values: CDR1 MNHEY, CDR2 SVGAGI. V lost 8 bases to trimming and J lost 8 bases, with 15 bases between them. The CDR3 is made up of 12 amino acids. The CDR3: CASGQTAWGYTF. The CDR3 coding sequence is TGTGCCAGCGGCCAGACAGCCTGGGGCTACACCTTC.

This chain uses TRBV11-1 with TRBJ1-3; no clear D gene. The CDR3 is 11 amino acids. The germline V gene encodes CDR1 SGHAT and CDR2 FQDESV (reference sequence). V lost 6 bases, J lost 5 bases, and 5 bases lay in between. The CDR3 sequence is CASSNRNTIYF. The CDR3 bases are TGTGCCAGCAGTAATCGAAACACCATATATTTT.

The chain couples TRBV7-2 to TRBJ2-7; D unresolved. The CDR3 runs to 12 residues. The germline CDR1 and CDR2 sequences are SGHTA and FQGNSA. Trimming shortened V by 5 bases and J by 6 bases, and 11 bases separated the two germline ends. The CDR3 bases are TGTGCCAGCAGCCGTGCTGCTATCGAGCAGTACTTC. Amino acid sequence: CASSRAAIEQYF.

The chain recombines TRBV19 with TRBJ1-2, with D unresolved. Trimming left V 5 bases short and J 6 bases short, with 13 bases between. The CDR3 consists of 13 residues. CDR1 is LNHDA and CDR2 is SQIVND in the germline V gene (reference sequence). The CDR3 here is CASSYDRRNGYTF. The DNA for the CDR3 is TGTGCCAGTAGTTATGATAGGAGGAATGGCTACACCTTC.

The chain recombines TRBV19 with TRBJ2-3, with D perhaps TRBD1 (5 bases). Trimming shortened V by 4 bases and J by 4 bases, and 9 bases separated the two germline ends. The CDR3 runs 13 residues. Germline values: CDR1 LNHDA, CDR2 SQIVND (reference sequence). The CDR3 coding sequence is TGTGCCAGTAGTAGAATACAGGCAGATACGCAGTATTTT. It specifies CASSRIQADTQYF.